This TCR beta chain was recorded in a study of blood T cell repertoires in COVID-19 (dated by TCRdb to 2020 to 2022). Study-level background: The collaborator samples originated in the United States, Italy and Spain and spanned the acute and convalescent phases of COVID-19. The prospective study material was composed of cDNA or gDNA derived from T cells, B-cell-depleted T cells, or PBMCs. The dataset comprised deeply sampled blood TCRbeta repertoires from subjects exposed to, actively infected with, or recovered from COVID-19. The repertoires were made available in a free public database intended to serve as a resource for research on the immune response to SARS-CoV-2. The samples were drawn from two sources: the first 160 participants of the ongoing ImmuneRACE study, and 1,000 to 1,500 subjects contributed by 6 global collaborators. A de-identified subject ID, COVID-19 status, age in years and sex were almost always included in the sample metadata. Where available, HLA class I and class II types were taken from metadata supplied by the sample provider and were not determined by assay-based typing. Findings and caveats that apply to the study as a whole: Clinical and demographic metadata were provided uncurated, with the amount varying by source and participant.

The immunoSEQ Assay, a bias-controlled multiplex PCR, was used to amplify TCRbeta CDR3 regions from genomic DNA. From the authors' description of their analysis: Within the assay, amplification of reference gene primers was used to estimate how many nucleated cells each sample contained. To quantify the absolute abundance of each unique TCRbeta CDR3 rearrangement, sequence reads were collapsed and filtered. For each sample, productive Simpson clonality was calculated as the square root of Simpson's diversity index across productive rearrangements. Imported from immuneACCESS, the table was reduced by TCRdb to in-frame sequences with V and J called. These copies leave out some clones; in studies compared against another copy, an unresolved V gene accounts for under half, and the cause of the remainder is not known. For V, J and clone size, that table is used; D and trimming come from the DNA. The table for this sample lists under 300,000 clones; approximately 87% of them were counted only once. Around 12% of the sample goes to the ten largest clones.

In Seattle, one collaborating source enrolled patients while the infection was active and tracked those patients longitudinally over the course of disease. Each collaborating institution followed its own protocols to collect whole blood in K2EDTA tubes. For TCRbeta analysis, collaborators shipped samples in one of three forms: frozen whole blood, isolated PBMCs, or DNA extracted from either of those sample types. Spanning cysteine to phenylalanine, the CDR3 consists of 13 amino acids. The entry retains the CDR3 DNA only, 39 bases that are in frame from base 1. From the germline V gene, CDR1 is SGHRS and CDR2 is YFSETQ. V is shortened by 2 bases, J by 8 bases, and the region joining them spans 13 bases. This clone was seen only once. This receptor's antigen is unknown. No base quality values were provided; no much bigger clone lies one nucleotide off.

The sequence is built from TRBV5-1 and TRBJ1-2; the D gene assignment is ambiguous. The TCR comes from a woman between 25 and 40 years old with COVID-19, enrolled during active disease. The sequenced material came from peripheral blood. The DNA reads as follows: TGCGCCAGCAGCTTCCAGGCGCCGGGGGGCTACACCTTC. Its coded protein is CASSFQAPGGYTF.